This T cell receptor beta chain was retrieved from a study of blood T cells in healthy people across ages. At the level of the study: About one barcoded beta molecule per two T cells came from capture by template switching.

The individuals who served as donors were healthy Caucasians living in Russia, aged roughly 6 to 100. Each donor's blood draw was approximately 10 milliliters of peripheral blood. Study-wide points: Greater diversity and more naive CD4+ cells were seen in long-lived donors than in aged donors.

This clonotype appeared a few times. Its antigen is unknown. PCR was performed a second time for 7 to 11 cycles using a sample-barcoded 5' primer and a J-beta primer mix. TCRdb used MiXCR to reprocess the 5' RACE reads, holding one entry per CDR3 protein. The sample shows about 830,000 distinct CDR3 sequences, 60% to 80% of them seen only once. Sequencing input: blood. This receptor was taken from a man aged 25-40 years in good health.

CDR3 DNA sequence: TGTGCCACCAGCAGAGTCGGACGTCCCCGATCGGAGCAGTACTTC. Encoded protein: CATSRVGRPRSEQYF. The V call is TRBV15, the J call TRBJ2-5; D remains ambiguous. Germline CDR1 LNHNV, CDR2 YYDKDF (reference sequence). The CDR3 contains 15 residues. Trimming removed 1 base at V and 11 bases at J, with 20 bases between.